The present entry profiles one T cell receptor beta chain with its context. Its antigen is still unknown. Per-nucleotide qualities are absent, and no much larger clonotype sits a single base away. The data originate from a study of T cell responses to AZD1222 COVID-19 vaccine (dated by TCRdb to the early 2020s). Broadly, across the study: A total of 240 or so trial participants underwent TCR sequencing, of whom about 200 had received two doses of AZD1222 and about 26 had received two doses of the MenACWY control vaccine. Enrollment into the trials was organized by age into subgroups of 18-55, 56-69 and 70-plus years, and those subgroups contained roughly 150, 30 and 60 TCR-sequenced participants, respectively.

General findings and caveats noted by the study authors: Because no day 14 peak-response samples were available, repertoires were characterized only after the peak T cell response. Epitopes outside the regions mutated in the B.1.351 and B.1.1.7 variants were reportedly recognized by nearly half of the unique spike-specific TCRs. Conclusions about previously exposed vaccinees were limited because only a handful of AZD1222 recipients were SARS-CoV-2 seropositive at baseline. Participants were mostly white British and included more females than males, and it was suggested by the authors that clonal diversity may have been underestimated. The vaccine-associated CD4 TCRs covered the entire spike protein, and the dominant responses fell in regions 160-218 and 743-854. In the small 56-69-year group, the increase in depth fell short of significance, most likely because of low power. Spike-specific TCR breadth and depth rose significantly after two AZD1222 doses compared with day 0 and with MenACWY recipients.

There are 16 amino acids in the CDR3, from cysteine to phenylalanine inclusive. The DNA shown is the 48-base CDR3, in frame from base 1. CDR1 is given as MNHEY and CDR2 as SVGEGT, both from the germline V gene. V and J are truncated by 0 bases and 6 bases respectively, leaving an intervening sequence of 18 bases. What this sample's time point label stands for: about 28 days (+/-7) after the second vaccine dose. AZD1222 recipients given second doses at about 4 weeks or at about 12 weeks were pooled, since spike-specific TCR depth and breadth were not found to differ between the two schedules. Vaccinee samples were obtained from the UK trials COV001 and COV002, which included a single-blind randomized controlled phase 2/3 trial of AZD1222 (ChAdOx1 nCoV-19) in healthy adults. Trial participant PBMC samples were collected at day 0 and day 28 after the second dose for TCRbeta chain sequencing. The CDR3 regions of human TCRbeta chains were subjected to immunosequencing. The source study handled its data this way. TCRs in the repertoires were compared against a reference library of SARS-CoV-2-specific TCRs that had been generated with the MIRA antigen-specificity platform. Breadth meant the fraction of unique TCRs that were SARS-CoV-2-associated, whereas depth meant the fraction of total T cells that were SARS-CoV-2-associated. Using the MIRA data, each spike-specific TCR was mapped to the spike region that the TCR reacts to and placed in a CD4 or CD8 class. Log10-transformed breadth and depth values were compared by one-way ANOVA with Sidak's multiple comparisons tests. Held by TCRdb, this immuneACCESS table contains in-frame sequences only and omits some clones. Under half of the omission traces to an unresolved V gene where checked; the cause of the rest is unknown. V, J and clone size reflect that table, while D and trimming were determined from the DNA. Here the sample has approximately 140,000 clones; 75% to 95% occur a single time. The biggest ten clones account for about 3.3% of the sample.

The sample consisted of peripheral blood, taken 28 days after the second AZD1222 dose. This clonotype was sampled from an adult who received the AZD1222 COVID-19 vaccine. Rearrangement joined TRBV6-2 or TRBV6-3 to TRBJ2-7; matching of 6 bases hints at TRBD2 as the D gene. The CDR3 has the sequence CASSYSTGAVSGEQYF. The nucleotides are TGTGCCAGCAGTTACTCAACGGGAGCGGTCTCGGGCGAGCAGTACTTC.